This TCR beta chain was sequenced for a study of radiotherapy plus CTLA-4 blockade in lung cancer. V was pared by 5 bases and J by 0 bases, with 4 bases between. The CDR3 length is 13 residues. CDR1 MNHEY and CDR2 SVGAGI come from the germline V gene. Clones were sequenced by immunoSEQ multiplex PCR, and TCRdb holds only the in-frame ones, with some missing. The sample includes around 91,000 clones, around nine tenths seen only once; the top ten take 4% to 6%. Sequenced here: peripheral blood, sampled from a patient treated with radiotherapy plus ipilimumab. The clonotype was recovered from a human donor with non-small cell lung cancer that progressed on radiotherapy plus ipilimumab. The V gene is TRBV6-5, the J gene TRBJ2-2; D unresolved. CDR3 protein: CASSPTNTGELFF. The CDR3 coding sequence is TGTGCCAGCAGTCCAACGAACACCGGGGAGCTGTTTTTT.